The 9 T cell receptor beta chains presented below share a single source sample, sequenced in a study of Graves' ophthalmopathy and Graves' hyperthyroidism. The TCR beta CDR3 regions underwent amplification from RNA transcripts. Second-round multiplex PCR came after a first-round RT-PCR that employed HTBI primers. TCRdb used MiXCR to reprocess the multiplex PCR reads, holding one entry per CDR3 protein. The sample lists roughly 1.1 million distinct CDR3 sequences, approximately 35% occurring once. The sequenced sample was peripheral blood or thyroid tissue (not recorded which). These receptors came from an adult man with Graves' hyperthyroidism.

The rearrangement joins TRBV29-1 to TRBJ2-2; D is perhaps TRBD2 (7 bases). V dropped 7 bases and J dropped 7 bases, with 16 bases sitting between them. The CDR3 is 13 residues long. Germline CDR1 SQVTM, CDR2 ANQGSEA. The CDR3 DNA is TGCAGCGCCGGACGGGGGGCCGACGGGGAGCTGTTTTTT. Translated: CSAGRGADGELFF.

This clonotype was observed a few times. V and J are TRBV7-3 and TRBJ2-5; the D gene is possibly TRBD1 (6 bases). The CDR3 covers 12 residues. Germline CDR1 SGHTA, CDR2 FQGTGA. Trimming shortened V by 3 bases and J by 9 bases, and 11 bases separated the two germline ends. CDR3 residues: CASSFTGPPQYF. DNA of the CDR3: TGTGCCAGCAGCTTTACAGGGCCGCCCCAGTACTTC.

Of note for this clonotype: A much more abundant neighbour one base away suggests this may be a read error. J is TRBJ1-4 and V is TRBV24-1; 8 bases are a match to TRBD1. The CDR3 is 17 amino acids. From germline, CDR1 is KGHDR and CDR2 SFDVKD. V shed 4 bases, J shed 7 bases, and the junction held 13 bases outside the gene matches. CDR3 sequence reads: CATSDRRRGRGPEKLFF. CDR3 in DNA: TGTGCCACCAGTGACCGTAGGCGGGGCAGGGGGCCTGAAAAACTGTTTTTT.

This chain joins TRBV4-3 and TRBJ1-1; TRBD1 is a possible D gene (5 bases). The germline V gene encodes CDR1 LGHNA and CDR2 YSLEER. CDR3 size: 15 residues. V lost 0 bases to trimming and J lost 4 bases, with 12 bases between them. The CDR3 nucleotides read TGCGCCAGCAGCCAAGATAGGCAGGGTGTCACTGAAGCTTTCTTT. Amino acids: CASSQDRQGVTEAFF.

The rearrangement joins TRBV19 to TRBJ1-5; 9 positions agree with TRBD1. This CDR3 has 15 amino acids. Germline CDR1 LNHDA, CDR2 SQIVND (reference sequence). Trimming removed 6 bases from V and 3 bases from J; junction bases left unmatched: 6. This CDR3 reads CASSAGQGFNQPQHF. DNA of the CDR3: TGTGCCAGTAGCGCGGGACAGGGTTTCAATCAGCCCCAGCATTTT.

This clonotype appeared a single time. The gene calls are TRBV6-2 or TRBV6-3 and TRBJ1-5; D may be TRBD1 (5 bases). The V end was cut by 5 bases, the J end by 3 bases, with 17 bases between. The CDR3 is made up of 16 amino acids. Looked up from germline, CDR1 is MNHEY and CDR2 is SVGEGT. CDR3 sequence (DNA): TGTGCCAGCAGTGAAACCGGGACTTGGCCCAATCAGCCCCAGCATTTT. Protein product: CASSETGTWPNQPQHF.

This clonotype appeared many times. The chain has TRBV6-2 or TRBV6-3 and TRBJ1-2; D gene ambiguous. Trimming removed 6 bases at V and 11 bases at J, with 16 bases between. This CDR3 spans 12 amino acids. Germline values: CDR1 MNHEY, CDR2 SVGEGT. CDR3 DNA: TGTGCCAGCAGCCTTTACCGGACGGGGTACACCTTC. Translation gives CASSLYRTGYTF.

In its sample, this clonotype was seen many times. The chain recombines TRBV7-9 with TRBJ2-5; 8 bases line up with TRBD2. Germline CDR1 and CDR2: SEHNR and FQNEAQ (reference sequence). V shed 1 base, J shed 2 bases, and the junction held 3 bases outside the gene matches. This CDR3 has 15 residues. CDR3 sequence (DNA): TGTGCCAGCAGCTTAGGTGTAGCGGGACAAGAGACCCAGTACTTC. This gives the protein CASSLGVAGQETQYF.

A few counts support this clonotype. The rearrangement links TRBV4-1 to TRBJ2-7, with 7 bases identical to TRBD1. This CDR3 comprises 15 residues. Germline V gives CDR1 MGHRA, CDR2 YSYEKL. J gave up 3 bases and V 6 bases, and 11 bases lay outside the gene matches. CDR3 nucleotide sequence: TGCGCCAGCAGACCGGGACAGCAAGATTACTACGAGCAGTACTTC. Its protein is CASRPGQQDYYEQYF.